The sequence of this TCR beta chain was determined in a study of blood T cells in healthy people across ages. Findings and caveats of the study: Expanded clonotype shifts may have been confounded, as the donors had an unknown CMV status.

This clonotype has ten or more counts. Antigen unknown. The V end lost 4 bases, the J end lost 6 bases, and 7 bases lay between the germline ends. CDR1 and CDR2 (germline): WNHNN, SYGVQD (reference sequence). The CDR3 extends over 12 amino acids. A second PCR of roughly 6 to 12 cycles used a sample-barcoded 5' primer and a J-beta primer mix. MiXCR, run by TCRdb on the 5' RACE reads, gives a single entry per CDR3 protein. The sample records roughly 1.5 million distinct CDR3 sequences, less than 45% being singletons. The sequence came from a woman aged 18-30 years in good health. The specimen was blood. V gene TRBV10-1 combines with J gene TRBJ2-1; D not resolved. This chain's CDR3 is CASSGSGNEQFF. The CDR3 DNA reads as TGCGCCAGCAGTGGTTCGGGCAATGAGCAGTTCTTC.